This T cell receptor (beta chain) was sequenced during a study of technical replicates of blood from a handful of donors. Losses at the gene ends were 0 bases for V and 8 bases for J; bases not matched to a gene: 10. Germline V lookup: CDR1 LGHNA, CDR2 YNFKEQ. The CDR3 has 16 amino acids. Some clones are missing from TCRdb's copy, which holds only in-frame ones; the method was immunoSEQ multiplex PCR. The data show more than 65,000 clones, 90% to 95% seen once. Specimen: T cells isolated from PBMCs. The clonotype comes from a human donor in good health. The chain employs TRBV4-2 and TRBJ2-1; 7 bases align to TRBD2. CDR3 amino acids: CASSQEFGLGMDEQFF. The CDR3 coding sequence is TGTGCCAGCAGCCAAGAGTTTGGACTAGGCATGGATGAGCAGTTCTTC.